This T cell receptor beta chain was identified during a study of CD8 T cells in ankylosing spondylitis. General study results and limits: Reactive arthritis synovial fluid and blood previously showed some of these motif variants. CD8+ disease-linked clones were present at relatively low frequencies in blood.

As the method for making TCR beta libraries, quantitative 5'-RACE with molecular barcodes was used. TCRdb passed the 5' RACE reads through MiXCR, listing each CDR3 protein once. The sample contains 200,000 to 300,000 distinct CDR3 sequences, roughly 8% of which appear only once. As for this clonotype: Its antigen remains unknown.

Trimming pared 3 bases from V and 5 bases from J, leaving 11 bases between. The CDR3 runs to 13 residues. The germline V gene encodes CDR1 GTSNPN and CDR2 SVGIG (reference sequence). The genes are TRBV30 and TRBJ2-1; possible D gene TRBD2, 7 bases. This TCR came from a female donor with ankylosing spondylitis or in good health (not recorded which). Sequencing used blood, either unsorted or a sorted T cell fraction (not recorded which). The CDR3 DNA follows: TGTGCCTGGAGGGGGGGGGCGAACAATGAGCAGTTCTTC. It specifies CAWRGGANNEQFF.